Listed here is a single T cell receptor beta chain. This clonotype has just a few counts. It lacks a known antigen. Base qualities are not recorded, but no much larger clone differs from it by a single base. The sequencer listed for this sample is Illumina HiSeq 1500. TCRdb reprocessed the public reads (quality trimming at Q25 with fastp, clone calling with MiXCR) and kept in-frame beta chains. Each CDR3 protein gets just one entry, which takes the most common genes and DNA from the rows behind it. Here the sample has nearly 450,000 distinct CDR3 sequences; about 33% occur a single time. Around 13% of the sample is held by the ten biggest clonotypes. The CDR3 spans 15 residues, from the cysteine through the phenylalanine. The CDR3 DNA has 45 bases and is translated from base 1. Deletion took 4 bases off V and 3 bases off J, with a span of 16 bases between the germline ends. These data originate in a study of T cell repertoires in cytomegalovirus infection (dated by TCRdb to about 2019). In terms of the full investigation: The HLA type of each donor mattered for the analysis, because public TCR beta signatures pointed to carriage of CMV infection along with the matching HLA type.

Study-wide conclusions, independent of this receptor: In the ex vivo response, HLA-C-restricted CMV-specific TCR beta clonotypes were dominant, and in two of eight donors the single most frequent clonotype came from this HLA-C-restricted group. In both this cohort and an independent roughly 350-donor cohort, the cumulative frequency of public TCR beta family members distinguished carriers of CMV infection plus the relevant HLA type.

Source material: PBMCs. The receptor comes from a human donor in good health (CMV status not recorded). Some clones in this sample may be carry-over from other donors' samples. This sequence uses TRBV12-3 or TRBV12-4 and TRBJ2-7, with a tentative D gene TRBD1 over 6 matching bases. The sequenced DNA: TGTGCCAGCAGTTACGGGACATTTGGCGACTACGAGCAGTACTTC. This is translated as CASSYGTFGDYEQYF.